The clone carrying this TCR beta chain occurred a few times. Its antigen is unidentified. J lost 5 bases, V lost 6 bases, and 9 bases had no gene match. CDR1 and CDR2 from the germline V gene are LNHDA and SQIVND (reference sequence). The CDR3 runs to 16 residues. It was into CD45RA+ naive and CD45RA-negative memory subsets that the CD4+ cells were split. The data are from a study of shared clonotypes between healthy human individuals. Study results and caveats: Specimens sampled were limited to blood, with tissue repertoires likely differing.

A deep-level run was used for the assay. Produced via immunoSEQ multiplex PCR; TCRdb's table is partial and in-frame only. The table lists about 680,000 clones, about 74% of them singletons. This clonotype was sampled from a woman in her 30s in good health. Material for sequencing was memory CD4+ T cells sorted from blood. Subset indicated: CD45RA-negative fraction. This chain uses TRBV19 with TRBJ2-5; 13 bases agree with TRBD2. CDR3 sequence reads: CASSVGLAGVFETQYF. The DNA for the CDR3 is TGTGCCAGTAGCGTCGGACTAGCGGGAGTATTTGAGACCCAGTACTTC. Looking up the rest from reference TRBV19 and TRBJ2-5 gives the full variable domain: DGGITQSPKYLFRKEGQNVTLSCEQNLNHDAMYWYRQDPGQGLRLIYYSQIVNDFQKGDIAEGYSVSREKKESFPLTVTSAQKNPTAFYLCASSVGLAGVFETQYFGPGTRLLVL.